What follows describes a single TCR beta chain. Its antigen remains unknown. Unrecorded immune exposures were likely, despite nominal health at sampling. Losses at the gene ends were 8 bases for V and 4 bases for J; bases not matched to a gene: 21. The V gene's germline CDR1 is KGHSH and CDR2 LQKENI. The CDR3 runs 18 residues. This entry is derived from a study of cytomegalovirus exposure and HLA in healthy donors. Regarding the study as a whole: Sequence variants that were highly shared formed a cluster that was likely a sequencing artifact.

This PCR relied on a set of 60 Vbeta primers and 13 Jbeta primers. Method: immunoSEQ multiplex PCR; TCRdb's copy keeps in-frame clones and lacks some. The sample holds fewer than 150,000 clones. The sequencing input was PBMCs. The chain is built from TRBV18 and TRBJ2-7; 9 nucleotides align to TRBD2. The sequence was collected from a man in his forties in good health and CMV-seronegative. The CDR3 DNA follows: TGTGCCAGCACAACCTCTTTGAGCGGGGGGACACGCAGGTACGAGCAGTACTTC. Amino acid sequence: CASTTSLSGGTRRYEQYF.